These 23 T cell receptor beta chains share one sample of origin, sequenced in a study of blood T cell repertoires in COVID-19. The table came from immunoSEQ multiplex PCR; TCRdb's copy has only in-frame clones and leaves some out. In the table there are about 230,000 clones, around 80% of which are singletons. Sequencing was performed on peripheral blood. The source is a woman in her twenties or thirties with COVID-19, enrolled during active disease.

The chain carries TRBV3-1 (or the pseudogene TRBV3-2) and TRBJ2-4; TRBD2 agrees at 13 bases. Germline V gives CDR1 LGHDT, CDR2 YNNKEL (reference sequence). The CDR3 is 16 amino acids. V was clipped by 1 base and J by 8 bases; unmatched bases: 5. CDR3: CASSQGTSGSRHIQYF. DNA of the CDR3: TGTGCCAGCAGCCAAGGGACTAGCGGGAGTCGGCACATTCAGTACTTC.

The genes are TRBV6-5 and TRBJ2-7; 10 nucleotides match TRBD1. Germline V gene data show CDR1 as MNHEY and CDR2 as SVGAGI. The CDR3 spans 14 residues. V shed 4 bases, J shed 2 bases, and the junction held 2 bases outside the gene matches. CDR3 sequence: CASSSGQGTYEQYF. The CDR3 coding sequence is TGTGCCAGCAGTTCGGGACAGGGGACCTACGAGCAGTACTTC.

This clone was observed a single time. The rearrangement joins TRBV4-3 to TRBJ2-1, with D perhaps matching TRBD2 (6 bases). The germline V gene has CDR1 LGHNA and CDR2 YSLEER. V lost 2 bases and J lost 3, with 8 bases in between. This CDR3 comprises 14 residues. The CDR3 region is CASSQRGFYNEQFF. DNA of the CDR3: TGCGCCAGCAGCCAACGGGGGTTCTACAATGAGCAGTTCTTC.

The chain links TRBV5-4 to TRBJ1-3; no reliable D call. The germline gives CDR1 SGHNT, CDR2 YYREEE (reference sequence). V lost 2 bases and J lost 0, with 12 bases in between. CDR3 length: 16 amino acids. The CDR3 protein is CASSLTADISGNTIYF. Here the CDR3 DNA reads TGTGCCAGCAGCTTAACAGCCGATATCTCTGGAAACACCATATATTTT.

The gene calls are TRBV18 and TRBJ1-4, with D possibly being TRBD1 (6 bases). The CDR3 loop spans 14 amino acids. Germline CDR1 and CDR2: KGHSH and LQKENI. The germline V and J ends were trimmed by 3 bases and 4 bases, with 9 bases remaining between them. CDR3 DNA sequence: TGTGCCAGCTCACCCGGGACACTTAATGAAAAACTGTTTTTT. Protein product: CASSPGTLNEKLFF. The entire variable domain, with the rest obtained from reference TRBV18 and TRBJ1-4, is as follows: NAGVMQNPRHLVRRRGQEARLRCSPMKGHSHVYWYRQLPEEGLKFMVYLQKENIIDESGMPKERFSAEFPKEGPSILRIQQVVRGDSAAYFCASSPGTLNEKLFFGSGTQLSVL.

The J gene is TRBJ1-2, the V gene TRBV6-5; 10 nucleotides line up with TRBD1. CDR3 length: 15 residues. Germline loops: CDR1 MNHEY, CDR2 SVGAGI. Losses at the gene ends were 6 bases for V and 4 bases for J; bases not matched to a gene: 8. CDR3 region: CASRRDRGLLYGYTF. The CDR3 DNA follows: TGTGCCAGCAGACGGGACAGGGGTCTTCTCTATGGCTACACCTTC.

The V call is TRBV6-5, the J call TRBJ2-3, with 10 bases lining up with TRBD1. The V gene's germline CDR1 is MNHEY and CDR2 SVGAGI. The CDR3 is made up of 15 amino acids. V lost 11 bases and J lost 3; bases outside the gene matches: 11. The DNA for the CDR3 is TGTGCCGGTGGACAGGGGGTATTGAGAACAGATACGCAGTATTTT. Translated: CAGGQGVLRTDTQYF.

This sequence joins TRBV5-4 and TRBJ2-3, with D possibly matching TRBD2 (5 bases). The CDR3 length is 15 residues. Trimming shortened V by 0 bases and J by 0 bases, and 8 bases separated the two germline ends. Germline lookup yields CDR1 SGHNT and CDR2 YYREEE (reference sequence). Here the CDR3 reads CASSLAGGSTDTQYF. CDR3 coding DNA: TGTGCCAGCAGCTTGGCCGGAGGAAGCACAGATACGCAGTATTTT.

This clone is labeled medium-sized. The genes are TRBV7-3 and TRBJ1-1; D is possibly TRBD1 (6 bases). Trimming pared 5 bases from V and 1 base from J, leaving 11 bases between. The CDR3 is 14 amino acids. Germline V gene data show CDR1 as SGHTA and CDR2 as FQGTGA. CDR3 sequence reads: CASSPLGGNTEAFF. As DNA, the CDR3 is TGTGCCAGCAGCCCCCTAGGGGGGAACACTGAAGCTTTCTTT.

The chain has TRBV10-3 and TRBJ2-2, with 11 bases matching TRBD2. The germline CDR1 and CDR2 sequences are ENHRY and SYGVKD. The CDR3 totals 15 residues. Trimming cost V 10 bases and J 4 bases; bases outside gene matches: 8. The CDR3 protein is CATLPLAGVTGELFF. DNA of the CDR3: TGTGCCACCCTCCCACTAGCGGGGGTCACCGGGGAGCTGTTTTTT.

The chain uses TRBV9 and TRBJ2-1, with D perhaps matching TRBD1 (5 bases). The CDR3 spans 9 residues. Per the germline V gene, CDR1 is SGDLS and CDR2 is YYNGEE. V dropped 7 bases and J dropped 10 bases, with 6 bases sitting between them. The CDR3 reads CASGAEQFF. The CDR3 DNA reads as TGTGCCAGCGGGGCCGAGCAGTTCTTC.

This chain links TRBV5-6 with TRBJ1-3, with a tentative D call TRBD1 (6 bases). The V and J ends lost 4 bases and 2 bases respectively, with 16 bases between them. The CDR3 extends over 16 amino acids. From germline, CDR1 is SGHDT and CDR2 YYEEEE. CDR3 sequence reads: CASSPPTGTTGNTIYF. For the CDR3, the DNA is TGTGCCAGCAGCCCACCCACAGGGACCACTGGAAACACCATATATTTT.

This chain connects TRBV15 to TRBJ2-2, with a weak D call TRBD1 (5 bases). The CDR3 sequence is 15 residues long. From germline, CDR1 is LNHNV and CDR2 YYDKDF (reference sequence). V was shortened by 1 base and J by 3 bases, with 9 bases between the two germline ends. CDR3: CATSRGGRDTGELFF. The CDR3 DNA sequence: TGTGCCACCAGCAGAGGGGGCAGGGACACCGGGGAGCTGTTTTTT.

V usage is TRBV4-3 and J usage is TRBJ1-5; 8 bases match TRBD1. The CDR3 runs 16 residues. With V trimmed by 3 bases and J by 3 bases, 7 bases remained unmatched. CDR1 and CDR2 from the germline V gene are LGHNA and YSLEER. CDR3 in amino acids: CASSQSRDRYNQPQHF. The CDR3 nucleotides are TGCGCCAGCAGCCAGTCCCGGGACAGGTACAATCAGCCCCAGCATTTT.

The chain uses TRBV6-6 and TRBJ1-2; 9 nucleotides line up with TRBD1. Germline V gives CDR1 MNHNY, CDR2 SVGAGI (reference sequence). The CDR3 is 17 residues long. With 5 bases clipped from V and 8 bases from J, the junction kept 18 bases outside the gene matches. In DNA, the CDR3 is TGTGCCAGCAGTCAGGACAGGGGCTATGCCGAAGGGAGAGGCTACACCTTC. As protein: CASSQDRGYAEGRGYTF.

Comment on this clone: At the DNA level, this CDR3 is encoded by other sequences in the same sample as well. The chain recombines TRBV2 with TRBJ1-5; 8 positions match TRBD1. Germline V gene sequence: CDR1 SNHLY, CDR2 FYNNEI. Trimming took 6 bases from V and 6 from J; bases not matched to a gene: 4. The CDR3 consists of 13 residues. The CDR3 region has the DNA TGTGCCAGCAGCGGACAGGGAGCTCAGCCCCAGCATTTT. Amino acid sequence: CASSGQGAQPQHF. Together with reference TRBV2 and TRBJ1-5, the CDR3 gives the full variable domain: EPEVTQTPSHQVTQMGQEVILRCVPISNHLYFYWYRQILGQKVEFLVSFYNNEISEKSEIFDDQFSVERPDGSNFTLKIRSTKLEDSAMYFCASSGQGAQPQHFGDGTRLSIL.

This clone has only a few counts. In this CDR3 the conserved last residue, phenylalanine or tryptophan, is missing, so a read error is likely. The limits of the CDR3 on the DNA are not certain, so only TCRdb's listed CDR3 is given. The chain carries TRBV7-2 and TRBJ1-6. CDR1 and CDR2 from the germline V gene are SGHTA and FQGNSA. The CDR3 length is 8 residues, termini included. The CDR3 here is CASSLIFS.

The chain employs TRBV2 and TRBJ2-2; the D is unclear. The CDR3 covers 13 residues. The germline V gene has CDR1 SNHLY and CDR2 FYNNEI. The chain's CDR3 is CASARANTGELFF. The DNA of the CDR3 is TGTGCGAGCGCCCGAGCGAACACCGGGGAGCTGTTTTTT.

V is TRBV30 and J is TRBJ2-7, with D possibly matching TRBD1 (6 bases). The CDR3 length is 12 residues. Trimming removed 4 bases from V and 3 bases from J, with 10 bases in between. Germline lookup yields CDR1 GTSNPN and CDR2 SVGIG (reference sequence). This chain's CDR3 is CAWTRTDYEQYF. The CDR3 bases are TGTGCCTGGACCCGGACAGACTACGAGCAGTACTTC.

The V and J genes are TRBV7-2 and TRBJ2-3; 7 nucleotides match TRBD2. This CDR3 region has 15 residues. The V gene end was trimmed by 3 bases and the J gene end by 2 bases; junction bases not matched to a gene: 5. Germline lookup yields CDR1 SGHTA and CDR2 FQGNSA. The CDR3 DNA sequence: TGTGCCAGCAGCTTTGGGGGGGAACTCACAGATACGCAGTATTTT. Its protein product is CASSFGGELTDTQYF.

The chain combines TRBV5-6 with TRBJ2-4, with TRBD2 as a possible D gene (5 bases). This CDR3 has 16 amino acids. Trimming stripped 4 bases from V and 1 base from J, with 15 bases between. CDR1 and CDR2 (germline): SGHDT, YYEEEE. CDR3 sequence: CASSPSGVDAKNIQYF. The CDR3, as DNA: TGTGCCAGCAGCCCCTCCGGGGTAGACGCCAAAAACATTCAGTACTTC.

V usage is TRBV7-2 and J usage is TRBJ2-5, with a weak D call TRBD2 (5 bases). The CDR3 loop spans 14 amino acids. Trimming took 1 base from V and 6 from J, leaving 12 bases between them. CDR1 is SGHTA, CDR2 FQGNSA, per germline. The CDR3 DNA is TGTGCCAGCAGCTTAGTCGCTAGCCAGAAGACCCAGTACTTC. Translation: CASSLVASQKTQYF.

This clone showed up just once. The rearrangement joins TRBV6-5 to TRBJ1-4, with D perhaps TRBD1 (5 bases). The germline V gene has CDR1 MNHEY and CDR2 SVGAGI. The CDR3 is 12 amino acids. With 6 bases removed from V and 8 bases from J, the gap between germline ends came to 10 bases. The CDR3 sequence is CASRGRGEKLFF. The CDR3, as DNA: TGTGCCAGCAGGGGAAGGGGAGAAAAACTGTTTTTT.